One T cell receptor (beta chain) is described in this entry. What it recognizes is unknown. The method was immunoSEQ multiplex PCR; TCRdb's version includes in-frame clones alone and lacks a portion of them. Of 140,000 to 150,000 clones listed, 85% to 95% were seen once; the top ten hold about 2%. This record belongs to a study of cytomegalovirus exposure and HLA in healthy donors. About the study: The roughly 670 first-cohort repertoires shared a platform with the approximately 110 validation repertoires, as reported in a later analysis.

Notes on the study in general: Rare TCR sequences predominated, though certain public TCRs were found in many donors. Cytomegalovirus association was listed for 150 to 200 TCR beta chains. Reports indicated that the classifier achieved high specificity and sensitivity in diagnosing cytomegalovirus status.

With V trimmed by 7 bases and J by 4 bases, 4 bases remained unmatched. Germline loops: CDR1 GTSNPN, CDR2 SVGIG (reference sequence). This CDR3 is 12 amino acids long. What was sequenced was PBMCs. V gene TRBV30 combines with J gene TRBJ2-7, with 10 positions matching TRBD2. This receptor was taken from a man aged 18 to 35 in good health and CMV-seropositive. The CDR3: CALEREGYEQYF. CDR3 nucleotides: TGTGCCTTGGAGCGGGAGGGGTACGAGCAGTACTTC.